This T cell receptor beta chain is drawn from a study of blood T cell repertoires in COVID-19. Study background: Sources were T cells, B-cell-depleted T cells, or PBMCs; the material itself was cDNA or gDNA.

The CDR3 loop spans 14 amino acids. In germline, CDR1 is MNHEY, CDR2 SVGAGI. Trimming removed 5 bases from V and 1 base from J; junction bases left unmatched: 4. Produced via immunoSEQ multiplex PCR; TCRdb's table is partial and in-frame only. Altogether more than 100,000 clones are present, 84% being singletons, with the ten largest covering about a sixth. The chain recombines TRBV6-5 with TRBJ2-7, with 8 bases matching TRBD1. Sequenced: peripheral blood. The TCR was taken from an elderly woman with acute or convalescent COVID-19. The CDR3 nucleotides read TGTGCCAGCAGTCCCCGGGACAGGTCCTACGAGCAGTACTTC. Translating gives CASSPRDRSYEQYF.